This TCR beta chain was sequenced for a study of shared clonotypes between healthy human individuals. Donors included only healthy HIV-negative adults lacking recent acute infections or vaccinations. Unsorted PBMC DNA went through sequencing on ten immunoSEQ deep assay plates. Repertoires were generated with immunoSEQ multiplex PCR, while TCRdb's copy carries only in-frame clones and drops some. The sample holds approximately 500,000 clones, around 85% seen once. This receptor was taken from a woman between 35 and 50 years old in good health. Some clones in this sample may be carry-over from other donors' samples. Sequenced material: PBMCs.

The CDR3 nucleotides are TGTGCCAGTAGTCAACAGGCGCAGGTAAACAATGAGCAGTTCTTC. It codes for CASSQQAQVNNEQFF. The chain has TRBV19 and TRBJ2-1; perhaps TRBD1 as D (5 bases). Germline V gene lookup returns CDR1 LNHDA and CDR2 SQIVND (reference sequence). The length of the CDR3 is 15 residues. Trimming took 5 bases from V and 5 from J, leaving 16 bases between them.